A single sample is the source of the 21 T cell receptor beta chains below, sequenced in a study of T cell responses to AZD1222 COVID-19 vaccine. Assay: immunoSEQ multiplex PCR; the TCRdb copy retains only in-frame clones and omits some. The sample includes over 100,000 clones, 90% of them seen just once. Sequencing was performed on peripheral blood, taken on day 0 of AZD1222 vaccination. These receptors all stem from an adult in good health.

CDR3 nucleotides: TGTGCCAGCAGTAGCGGGACAGGGTTATACTACACCTTC. It encodes CASSSGTGLYYTF. The chain couples TRBV27 to TRBJ1-2; 9 bases match TRBD1. The CDR3 extends over 13 amino acids. The germline V gene has CDR1 MNHEY and CDR2 SMNVEV (reference sequence). V shed 5 bases, J shed 10 bases, and the junction held 8 bases outside the gene matches.

V usage is TRBV28 and J usage is TRBJ1-1, with D tentatively TRBD1 (6 bases). V lost 6 bases to trimming and J lost 4 bases, with 18 bases between them. This CDR3 is 15 amino acids long. CDR1 MDHEN and CDR2 SYDVKM come from the germline V gene. The CDR3: CASSPTQGWGTEAFF. The DNA of the CDR3 is TGTGCCAGCAGCCCTACACAGGGATGGGGCACTGAAGCTTTCTTT.

This chain links TRBV7-9 with TRBJ1-1; D is unresolved. CDR1 is SEHNR and CDR2 is FQNEAQ in the germline V gene (reference sequence). Trimming pared 5 bases from V and 10 bases from J, leaving 14 bases between. The CDR3 has 12 residues. The CDR3 is CASSLGPLRAFF. In DNA, the CDR3 is TGTGCCAGCAGCCTAGGACCCCTCCGAGCTTTCTTT.

The chain has TRBV6-5 and TRBJ1-3, with D possibly TRBD1 on 5 matching bases. The CDR3 totals 14 residues. Germline assignment: CDR1 MNHEY and CDR2 SVGAGI. Trimming pared 6 bases from V and 0 bases from J, leaving 9 bases between. The CDR3 loop is CASRTGRSGNTIYF. As DNA, the CDR3 is TGTGCCAGCAGGACGGGACGCTCTGGAAACACCATATATTTT.

This chain uses TRBV6-2 or TRBV6-3 with TRBJ1-2; 7 bases are shared with TRBD1. From germline, CDR1 is MNHEY and CDR2 SVGEGT. V dropped 6 bases and J dropped 2; count of bases not matched to a gene: 6. The CDR3 has 14 amino acids. In DNA, the CDR3 is TGTGCCAGCAGCGCTCCGGGACAGAACTATGGCTACACCTTC. It yields the protein CASSAPGQNYGYTF.

The genes are TRBV5-1 and TRBJ2-3, with D perhaps matching TRBD1 (7 bases). The CDR3 runs 19 residues. V was clipped by 0 bases and J by 0 bases, with 20 bases between them. Germline lookup yields CDR1 SGHRS and CDR2 YFSETQ. Here the CDR3 DNA reads TGCGCCAGCAGCTTGGCCGGCAGGGGGGTCGGTTCAAGCACAGATACGCAGTATTTT. This translates into CASSLAGRGVGSSTDTQYF.

The genes are TRBV19 and TRBJ1-4; D call uncertain. The CDR3 loop spans 16 amino acids. The V end was cut by 5 bases, the J end by 3 bases, with 16 bases between. The germline V gene encodes CDR1 LNHDA and CDR2 SQIVND (reference sequence). This CDR3 reads CASSPDNEGANEKLFF. CDR3 sequence (DNA): TGTGCCAGTAGTCCCGACAACGAGGGAGCTAATGAAAAACTGTTTTTT. The full variable domain, in which reference TRBV19 and TRBJ1-4 provide the parts outside the CDR3, is DGGITQSPKYLFRKEGQNVTLSCEQNLNHDAMYWYRQDPGQGLRLIYYSQIVNDFQKGDIAEGYSVSREKKESFPLTVTSAQKNPTAFYLCASSPDNEGANEKLFFGSGTQLSVL.

V gene TRBV7-2 combines with J gene TRBJ2-5; D may be TRBD2 (5 bases). CDR1 SGHTA and CDR2 FQGNSA come from the germline V gene. This CDR3 has 13 amino acids. V lost 1 base and J lost 4, with 7 bases in between. CDR3 DNA: TGTGCCAGCAGCTTAGTAGCGAGAGAGACCCAGTACTTC. Protein sequence: CASSLVARETQYF.

Here the CDR3 DNA reads TGTGCCAGTAGTACGGGACTAGCGGGGGCTAGCTCCTACGAGCAGTACTTC. This sequence encodes CASSTGLAGASSYEQYF. The chain couples TRBV19 to TRBJ2-7; 14 bases fit TRBD2. J was trimmed by 0 bases and V by 4 bases; bases with no gene match: 5. Germline lookup yields CDR1 LNHDA and CDR2 SQIVND (reference sequence). This CDR3 has 17 amino acids.

This sequence joins TRBV7-2 and TRBJ2-7, with 12 bases matching TRBD2. The length of the CDR3 is 18 residues. The trim removed 1 base at V and 2 bases at J, leaving 9 bases unmatched. Germline V gene sequence: CDR1 SGHTA, CDR2 FQGNSA. The CDR3 DNA reads TGTGCCAGCAGCTTAGAAAGGACTAGCGGGGTGAGACCCTACGAGCAGTACTTC. This sequence encodes CASSLERTSGVRPYEQYF. The variable domain in full, with the rest retrieved from reference TRBV7-2 and TRBJ2-7, is GAGVSQSPSNKVTEKGKDVELRCDPISGHTALYWYRQSLGQGLEFLIYFQGNSAPDKSGLPSDRFSAERTGGSVSTLTIQRTQQEDSAVYLCASSLERTSGVRPYEQYFGPGTRLTVT.

Here the CDR3 reads CASSQGGIEASGNTIYF. CDR3 DNA: TGCGCCAGCAGCCAAGGAGGCATCGAGGCCTCTGGAAACACCATATATTTT. The gene calls are TRBV4-1 and TRBJ1-3; D remains unclear. Germline loops: CDR1 MGHRA, CDR2 YSYEKL. V lost 1 base to trimming and J lost 0 bases, with 13 bases between them. CDR3 length equals 17 residues.

The gene calls are TRBV10-3 and TRBJ1-1; D perhaps matches TRBD1 (5 bases). This CDR3 is built from 13 residues. Trimming pared 2 bases from V and 4 bases from J, leaving 8 bases between. CDR1 and CDR2 (germline): ENHRY, SYGVKD. This CDR3 is CAISEPGGTEAFF. DNA of the CDR3: TGTGCCATCAGTGAGCCGGGGGGCACTGAAGCTTTCTTT.

CDR3 sequence reads: CASSLTGLNQPQHF. CDR3 coding DNA: TGCGCCAGCAGCCTCACAGGGCTAAATCAGCCCCAGCATTTT. The chain links TRBV5-1 to TRBJ1-5, with TRBD1 as a possible D gene (6 bases). V was cut by 4 bases and J by 4 bases, with 12 bases left in between. The germline gives CDR1 SGHRS, CDR2 YFSETQ. The length of the CDR3 is 14 residues.

The chain carries TRBV7-8 and TRBJ2-3; TRBD2 aligns across 11 bases. Trimming removed 5 bases from V and 2 bases from J; junction bases left unmatched: 6. Germline assignment: CDR1 SGHVS and CDR2 FQNEAQ. There are 16 residues in the CDR3. The DNA for the CDR3 is TGTGCCAGCAGCCATAGACTAGCGGGGAACACAGATACGCAGTATTTT. Its translation is CASSHRLAGNTDTQYF.

The chain carries TRBV29-1 and TRBJ1-2, with TRBD1 matching 9 bases. Trimming at V came to 4 bases and at J to 7 bases, leaving 7 bases not matched to a gene. This CDR3 is 13 amino acids long. Germline V gene sequence: CDR1 SQVTM, CDR2 ANQGSEA. The CDR3 here is CSVVVQGAGGYTF. Here the CDR3 DNA reads TGCAGCGTTGTCGTACAGGGGGCTGGTGGCTACACCTTC.

This clone was detected only once. V is TRBV15 and J is TRBJ1-2, with 7 bases identical to TRBD1. This CDR3 has 16 amino acids. Germline V gene data show CDR1 as LNHNV and CDR2 as YYDKDF (reference sequence). Trimming removed 4 bases from V and 3 bases from J; junction bases left unmatched: 11. The CDR3 DNA follows: TGTGCCACCAGCATTCAAGGGGGCCGAAGGGACTATGGCTACACCTTC. Its translation is CATSIQGGRRDYGYTF.

The chain recombines TRBV9 with TRBJ2-5, with D possibly TRBD2 on 7 matching bases. The CDR3 has 15 residues. The germline V and J ends were trimmed by 1 base and 1 base, with 11 bases remaining between them. Germline lookup yields CDR1 SGDLS and CDR2 YYNGEE. For the CDR3, the DNA is TGTGCCAGCAGCGTAAGCGGGACAACCCAAGAGACCCAGTACTTC. Protein: CASSVSGTTQETQYF.

The chain carries TRBV10-3 and TRBJ2-3; 7 bases fit TRBD2. The CDR3 totals 15 residues. Germline loops: CDR1 ENHRY, CDR2 SYGVKD. Trimming at V came to 2 bases and at J to 3 bases, leaving 5 bases not matched to a gene. The CDR3 coding sequence is TGTGCCATCAGTGAGCCTTGGGAGGGGACAGATACGCAGTATTTT. Amino acids: CAISEPWEGTDTQYF.

J is TRBJ1-6 and V is TRBV25-1, with D hard to call. The CDR3 contains 13 residues. The germline V gene encodes CDR1 MGHDK and CDR2 SYGVNS. V was trimmed by 4 bases and J by 7 bases, leaving 8 bases between them. The CDR3 DNA follows: TGTGCCAGCAGTGTTTGGCTGAATTCACCCCTCCACTTT. It encodes CASSVWLNSPLHF.

V usage is TRBV7-9 and J usage is TRBJ2-1; D perhaps matches TRBD1 (6 bases). This CDR3 has 15 amino acids. Germline-derived CDR1 and CDR2 are SEHNR and FQNEAQ (reference sequence). With 7 bases removed from V and 2 bases from J, the gap between germline ends came to 15 bases. This CDR3 is CASTPWAGAYNEQFF. CDR3 nucleotide sequence: TGTGCCAGCACCCCGTGGGCAGGGGCCTACAATGAGCAGTTCTTC.

By frequency in the sample, this clone is medium-sized. The rearrangement links TRBV6-1 to TRBJ2-2; D gene unclear. Germline CDR1 and CDR2: MNHNS and SASEGT. V lost 3 bases and J 6 bases, leaving 8 bases between the germline ends. CDR3 length equals 13 residues. The CDR3 reads CASSDGQPGELFF. DNA for the CDR3: TGTGCCAGCAGTGATGGGCAGCCCGGGGAGCTGTTTTTT.